This is a list of T cell receptor beta chains from one sample in a study of control samples from healthy donors and cancer patients. TCRdb's table, derived via immunoSEQ multiplex PCR, lists solely in-frame clones and lacks some. The sample lists tens of thousands of clones, around 94% occurring once. Source material: blood. Every receptor here comes from a woman younger than 30 in good health. The CDR3 runs from the conserved cysteine through the conserved F or W. A D gene is named only where the DNA matches it firmly.

j_call d_call v_call cdr3_aa cdr3_nt
TRBJ2-5 . TRBV18 CASSPSGALQETQYF TGTGCCAGCTCACCCTCAGGGGCACTCCAAGAGACCCAGTACTTC
TRBJ1-5 . TRBV18 CASSPAGNQPQHF TGTGCCAGCTCACCAGCGGGGAATCAGCCCCAGCATTTT
TRBJ1-2 . TRBV24-1 CATGGAGGYTF TGTGCCACCGGAGGGGCAGGAGGCTACACCTTC
TRBJ2-1 . TRBV29-1 CSVTIAFSLNEQFF TGCAGCGTCACAATAGCGTTTTCTTTGAATGAGCAGTTCTTC
TRBJ2-2 TRBD1 TRBV19 CASSNGQGSGTGELFF TGTGCCAGTAGTAACGGACAGGGGAGCGGCACCGGGGAGCTGTTTTTT
TRBJ2-7 . TRBV5-1 CASSLSGQGYEQYF TGCGCCAGCAGCTTGAGTGGGCAGGGATACGAGCAGTACTTC
TRBJ2-1 TRBD1 TRBV7-3 CASSSPGQGAWEQFF TGTGCCAGCAGCTCGCCGGGACAGGGGGCTTGGGAGCAGTTCTTC
TRBJ2-3 TRBD1 TRBV11-3 CASSGGTGFTDTQYF TGTGCCAGCAGCGGAGGGACAGGTTTCACAGATACGCAGTATTTT
TRBJ2-1 TRBD2 TRBV6-6 CASSRWGGDDNEQFF TGTGCCAGCAGCCGGTGGGGGGGAGACGACAATGAGCAGTTCTTC
TRBJ1-6 . TRBV27 CASSLSGGAVGSPLHF TGTGCCAGCAGTTTATCAGGAGGAGCGGTGGGTTCACCCCTCCACTTT
TRBJ1-1 . TRBV5-1 CASRGVPTRGNTEAFF TGCGCCAGCAGGGGGGTTCCGACAAGGGGAAACACTGAAGCTTTCTTT